The source of this TCR beta chain is a study of blood T cell repertoires in COVID-19. Whole-study context: In each case, the material was cDNA or gDNA derived from T cells, B-cell-depleted T cells, or PBMCs.

Produced via immunoSEQ multiplex PCR; TCRdb's table is partial and in-frame only. The table shows 50,000 to 70,000 clones, with about nine tenths occurring only once. CDR1 and CDR2 (germline): SGHNT, YENEEA. CDR3 length equals 13 residues. V was clipped by 1 base and J by 9 bases, with 10 bases between them. The sequence was collected from a human donor with active COVID-19. The donor label of this sample is uncertain. The specimen sequenced was peripheral blood. This chain connects TRBV11-3 to TRBJ2-1, with D perhaps TRBD2 (5 bases). The CDR3: CASSLASEGEQFF. Here the CDR3 DNA reads TGTGCCAGCAGCTTAGCTTCAGAGGGTGAGCAGTTCTTC.